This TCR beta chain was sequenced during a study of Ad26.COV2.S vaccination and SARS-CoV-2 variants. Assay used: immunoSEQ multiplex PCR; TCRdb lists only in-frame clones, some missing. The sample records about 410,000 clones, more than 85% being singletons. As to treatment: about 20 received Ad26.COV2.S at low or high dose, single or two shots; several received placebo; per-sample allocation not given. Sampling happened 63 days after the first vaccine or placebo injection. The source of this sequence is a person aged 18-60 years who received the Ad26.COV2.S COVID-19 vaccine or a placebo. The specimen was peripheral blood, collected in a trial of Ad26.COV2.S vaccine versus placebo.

This CDR3 reads CASSPSGTGLFEAFF. Written as DNA, the CDR3 is TGTGCCAGCTCTCCAAGCGGGACAGGGCTCTTTGAAGCTTTCTTT. V usage is TRBV18 and J usage is TRBJ1-1; 9 nucleotides align to TRBD1. With V trimmed by 6 bases and J by 7 bases, 12 bases remained unmatched. The germline CDR1 and CDR2 sequences are KGHSH and LQKENI. The CDR3 is 15 amino acids.